This TCR beta chain emerged from a study of blood T cell repertoires in COVID-19. Study as a whole: In each case, the material was cDNA or gDNA derived from T cells, B-cell-depleted T cells, or PBMCs.

This CDR3 contains 19 residues. The V end was cut by 8 bases, the J end by 3 bases, with 28 bases between. CDR1 is SEHNR and CDR2 is FQNEAQ in the germline V gene (reference sequence). Sequencing was performed with immunoSEQ multiplex PCR; in TCRdb, only in-frame clones are kept and a portion is missing. This sample has roughly 70,000 clones, with roughly 86% found just once. J is TRBJ2-2 and V is TRBV7-9, with TRBD2 as a possible D gene (6 bases). Sequenced material: peripheral blood. This receptor was taken from a man between 65 and 80 years old with active COVID-19. Written as DNA, the CDR3 is TGTGCCAGCGGGAAAAGTGGGGCGGGGCCGGTGGGACACACCGGGGAGCTGTTTTTT. This sequence encodes CASGKSGAGPVGHTGELFF.